The 30 T cell receptor beta chains presented below share a single source sample, sequenced in a study of T cell responses to AZD1222 COVID-19 vaccine. Assay: immunoSEQ multiplex PCR; the TCRdb copy retains only in-frame clones and omits some. The sample contains around 100,000 clones, around 96% of which appear only once. The input for sequencing was peripheral blood, taken on day 0 of AZD1222 vaccination. Receptor source: an adult in good health.

The chain uses TRBV18 and TRBJ1-1, with D hard to call. The germline V gene encodes CDR1 KGHSH and CDR2 LQKENI. Trimming pared 6 bases from V and 6 bases from J, leaving 11 bases between. This CDR3 has 12 amino acids. The CDR3 nucleotides read TGTGCCAGCTCCCGCGAAAAATCTGAAGCTTTCTTT. Translated, it gives CASSREKSEAFF.

Comments on this clone: Mismatch with germline at one junction end may stem from a read error. The sample carries other DNA sequences with the same CDR3. This chain links TRBV2 with TRBJ1-1, with D tentatively TRBD1 (6 bases). Germline V CDR1 and CDR2: SNHLY, FYNNEI. CDR3 size: 14 residues. The CDR3 reads CASSEDIGGTEAFF. The CDR3 DNA is TGTGCCAGTAGTGAAGACATAGGGGGTACTGAAGCTTTCTTT.

The chain has TRBV7-9 and TRBJ1-4; 9 bases map to TRBD1. Germline CDR1 SEHNR, CDR2 FQNEAQ (reference sequence). The J segment lost 0 bases and the V segment lost 3 bases, leaving 5 bases of the junction unmatched. The CDR3 extends over 17 amino acids. CDR3 residues: CASSFSTGGSTNEKLFF. The CDR3 nucleotides are TGTGCCAGCAGCTTTTCGACAGGGGGGTCAACTAATGAAAAACTGTTTTTT. Looking up the rest from reference TRBV7-9 and TRBJ1-4 gives the full variable domain: DTGVSQNPRHKITKRGQNVTFRCDPISEHNRLYWYRQTLGQGPEFLTYFQNEAQLEKSRLLSDRFSAERPKGSFSTLEIQRTEQGDSAMYLCASSFSTGGSTNEKLFFGSGTQLSVL.

This chain uses TRBV5-1 with TRBJ1-2; the match to TRBD1 covers 9 bases. V lost 3 bases, J lost 8 bases, and 5 bases stayed unmatched. There are 13 residues in the CDR3. CDR1 SGHRS and CDR2 YFSETQ come from the germline V gene. The CDR3 DNA reads as TGCGCCAGCAGCTCGGGACAGGGTCGGGGCTACACCTTC. Translating it yields CASSSGQGRGYTF.

The gene calls are TRBV19 and TRBJ1-5; D unresolved. Germline V CDR1 and CDR2: LNHDA, SQIVND (reference sequence). The CDR3 spans 14 residues. Trimming took 3 bases from V and 0 from J, leaving 6 bases between them. This chain's CDR3 is CASSIEDSNQPQHF. In DNA form, the CDR3 reads TGTGCCAGTAGTATTGAGGATAGCAATCAGCCCCAGCATTTT.

The count of this clone is one. The rearrangement uses TRBV11-3 and TRBJ1-1; the D gene is possibly TRBD1 (5 bases). V was trimmed by 0 bases and J by 9 bases, leaving 11 bases between them. Germline V gene sequence: CDR1 SGHNT, CDR2 YENEEA. This CDR3 is 13 amino acids long. CDR3 residues: CASSLDLGDQAFF. The CDR3 nucleotides are TGTGCCAGCAGCTTAGATCTGGGGGACCAAGCTTTCTTT.

This clone was picked up one time. The chain joins TRBV2 to TRBJ1-6, with TRBD1 as a possible D gene (6 bases). Trimming stripped 7 bases from V and 6 bases from J, with 13 bases between. CDR1 and CDR2 from the germline V gene are SNHLY and FYNNEI. The CDR3 loop spans 14 amino acids. The CDR3 region has the DNA TGTGCCAGCATCCCGGGACACCGTAATTCACCCCTCCACTTT. Translating it yields CASIPGHRNSPLHF. The full variable domain, rest sourced from reference TRBV2 and TRBJ1-6, is EPEVTQTPSHQVTQMGQEVILRCVPISNHLYFYWYRQILGQKVEFLVSFYNNEISEKSEIFDDQFSVERPDGSNFTLKIRSTKLEDSAMYFCASIPGHRNSPLHFGNGTRLTVT.

The chain employs TRBV4-1 and TRBJ1-6; 10 nucleotides align to TRBD1. The CDR3 extends over 18 amino acids. V trimming: 1 base; J trimming: 1 base; junction bases outside the gene matches: 4. Germline CDR1 MGHRA, CDR2 YSYEKL. The CDR3 region is CASSQAGQGDSYNSPLHF. The CDR3 DNA reads as TGCGCCAGCAGCCAAGCTGGACAGGGGGATTCCTATAATTCACCCCTCCACTTT.

The J gene is TRBJ1-3, the V gene TRBV10-3; D unclear. There are 14 residues in the CDR3. With 2 bases removed from V and 0 bases from J, the gap between germline ends came to 5 bases. In germline, CDR1 is ENHRY, CDR2 SYGVKD. CDR3 sequence: CAISEMASGNTIYF. The CDR3 nucleotides read TGTGCCATCAGTGAGATGGCCTCTGGAAACACCATATATTTT.

This rearrangement joins TRBV21-1 to TRBJ1-1. TRBV21-1 is noted as a pseudogene. The CDR3 has 9 amino acids. CDR3 DNA sequence: TGTGCCAGCTCCCTCGGGGCTTTCTTT. Its translation: CASSLGAFF.

Here the CDR3 reads CATRHGAGAGNTEAFF. The CDR3 DNA reads TGTGCCACCAGACATGGAGCGGGAGCGGGGAACACTGAAGCTTTCTTT. The chain employs TRBV24-1 and TRBJ1-1, with no clear D. The CDR3 length is 16 residues. In germline, CDR1 is KGHDR, CDR2 SFDVKD. V dropped 7 bases and J dropped 1 base, with 18 bases sitting between them.

The CDR3 loop is CASSHNTGELFF. The CDR3 coding sequence is TGTGCCAGCAGCCATAACACCGGGGAGCTGTTTTTT. The J gene is TRBJ2-2, the V gene TRBV3-1 (or the pseudogene TRBV3-2); D gene uncertain. Per the germline V gene, CDR1 is LGHDT and CDR2 is YNNKEL (reference sequence). CDR3 length: 12 residues. Trimming removed 3 bases from V and 2 bases from J, with 1 base in between.

This clone appeared once. The J gene is TRBJ2-7, the V gene TRBV5-6; TRBD1 aligns across 9 bases. This CDR3 region has 15 residues. Per germline, CDR1 SGHDT and CDR2 YYEEEE. J gave up 6 bases and V 1 base, and 8 bases lay outside the gene matches. The CDR3, as DNA: TGTGCCAGCAGCTTGCTAGGGACAGGGTCGGGCGAGCAGTACTTC. The encoded protein is CASSLLGTGSGEQYF.

V usage is TRBV10-1 and J usage is TRBJ1-6; 9 bases are shared with TRBD1. The germline V gene encodes CDR1 WNHNN and CDR2 SYGVQD (reference sequence). CDR3 size: 13 residues. The ends lost 9 bases at V and 5 bases at J; junction bases unmatched: 2. The DNA for the CDR3 is TGCGCCAGTCGGGACAGGGATAATTCACCCCTCCACTTT. This codes for CASRDRDNSPLHF.

The chain joins TRBV20-1 to TRBJ1-1, with D hard to call. The CDR3 has 12 amino acids. Germline CDR1 is DFQATT and CDR2 is SNEGSKA (reference sequence). V gave up 3 bases and J gave up 8 bases, with 13 bases separating them. CDR3 DNA sequence: TGCAGTGCTAGTGACGGACGGAGAGAAGCTTTCTTT. This sequence encodes CSASDGRREAFF.

The gene calls are TRBV4-2 and TRBJ1-1, with D perhaps matching TRBD1 (5 bases). The germline V gene encodes CDR1 LGHNA and CDR2 YNFKEQ. The CDR3 is 14 amino acids. V was clipped by 2 bases and J by 4 bases, with 11 bases between them. The CDR3 here is CASSQRGAGTEAFF. CDR3 DNA: TGTGCCAGCAGCCAACGGGGCGCGGGCACTGAAGCTTTCTTT.

CDR3 nucleotide sequence: TGTGCCAGCTCATTCGTGAATCAGCCCCAGCATTTT. This gives the protein CASSFVNQPQHF. The chain has TRBV18 and TRBJ1-5; D is unresolved. The ends were cut back, 5 bases at V and 4 bases at J, with 6 bases in the middle. The CDR3 is 12 residues long. Germline-derived CDR1 and CDR2 are KGHSH and LQKENI. Full variable domain (rest looked up from reference TRBV18 and TRBJ1-5): NAGVMQNPRHLVRRRGQEARLRCSPMKGHSHVYWYRQLPEEGLKFMVYLQKENIIDESGMPKERFSAEFPKEGPSILRIQQVVRGDSAAYFCASSFVNQPQHFGDGTRLSIL.

This clone has just one count. The chain recombines TRBV3-1 (or the pseudogene TRBV3-2) with TRBJ2-3; TRBD1 matches 7 bases. Trimming cost V 4 bases and J 2 bases; bases outside gene matches: 6. Germline V gene data show CDR1 as LGHDT and CDR2 as YNNKEL (reference sequence). The CDR3 length is 15 residues. Here the CDR3 DNA reads TGTGCCAGCAGCCCCCGGGACAGCGACACAGATACGCAGTATTTT. Encoded protein: CASSPRDSDTDTQYF.

This chain links TRBV9 with TRBJ2-2; perhaps TRBD1 as D (5 bases). Trimming stripped 4 bases from V and 5 bases from J, with 15 bases between. Germline assignment: CDR1 SGDLS and CDR2 YYNGEE. This CDR3 comprises 15 residues. In nucleotides, the CDR3 is TGTGCCAGCAGCACGACAGCACCTGGGACCGGGGAGCTGTTTTTT. This codes for CASSTTAPGTGELFF.

V is TRBV19 and J is TRBJ1-2, with TRBD1 matching 9 bases. The CDR3 has 16 residues. V shed 8 bases, J shed 4 bases, and the junction held 14 bases outside the gene matches. Germline CDR1 LNHDA, CDR2 SQIVND (reference sequence). The CDR3 nucleotides read TGTGCCAGTCTCCCGAGGGACAGGGCCTCGTCCTATGGCTACACCTTC. Translated: CASLPRDRASSYGYTF.

J is TRBJ2-1 and V is TRBV27; D is perhaps TRBD1 or TRBD2 (5 bases each). Trimming took 6 bases from V and 5 from J, leaving 11 bases between them. CDR1 is MNHEY and CDR2 is SMNVEV in the germline V gene (reference sequence). This CDR3 is built from 13 residues. The CDR3 spells CASRRLGDNEQFF. The CDR3 DNA reads as TGTGCCAGCAGGAGACTGGGGGACAATGAGCAGTTCTTC.

This chain joins TRBV11-3 and TRBJ1-2; tentatively, D is TRBD1 (6 bases). This CDR3 has 13 amino acids. With 5 bases removed from V and 8 bases from J, the gap between germline ends came to 15 bases. Looked up from germline, CDR1 is SGHNT and CDR2 is YENEEA. This chain's CDR3 is CASSQDRIYGYTF. CDR3 nucleotides: TGTGCCAGCAGCCAAGACAGGATCTACGGCTACACCTTC.

The chain joins TRBV28 to TRBJ2-3; 7 bases map to TRBD1. The junction had 12 bases not matched to a gene; V was cut back by 6 bases and J by 0 bases. Germline CDR1 MDHEN, CDR2 SYDVKM. The CDR3 is 17 residues long. This CDR3 is CASRSPGQPLSTDTQYF. In DNA form, the CDR3 reads TGTGCCAGCAGATCTCCGGGACAGCCCTTAAGCACAGATACGCAGTATTTT.

The chain combines TRBV7-8 with TRBJ2-7; TRBD1 is a possible D gene (6 bases). The V end was cut by 1 base, the J end by 6 bases, with 19 bases between. The CDR3 has 16 amino acids. CDR1 is SGHVS and CDR2 is FQNEAQ in the germline V gene. This CDR3 reads CASSLVQGELIVEQYF. The CDR3 nucleotides are TGTGCCAGCAGCTTAGTACAGGGAGAGCTTATAGTCGAGCAGTACTTC.

This clone was observed a few times. V and J are TRBV7-2 and TRBJ1-4; tentative D call: TRBD1 (5 bases). The germline V gene has CDR1 SGHTA and CDR2 FQGNSA. The CDR3 is 18 amino acids. Trimming pared 1 base from V and 0 bases from J, leaving 15 bases between. The CDR3 bases are TGTGCCAGCAGCTTAGGACAGCCATTCCTTGCAACTAATGAAAAACTGTTTTTT. As protein: CASSLGQPFLATNEKLFF.

This chain joins TRBV5-4 and TRBJ2-3; D remains ambiguous. Germline CDR1 and CDR2: SGHNT and YYREEE (reference sequence). The CDR3 spans 15 residues. V was trimmed by 5 bases and J by 3 bases, leaving 16 bases between them. This chain's CDR3 is CASSIFGRKTDTQYF. The CDR3 DNA sequence: TGTGCCAGCAGTATCTTTGGGCGGAAGACAGATACGCAGTATTTT.

The CDR3 nucleotides read TGTGCCAGCAGTTCACCCTGGACTAGCGGGACCTACGAGCAGTACTTC. It is translated as CASSSPWTSGTYEQYF. V gene TRBV28 combines with J gene TRBJ2-7; 12 bases agree with TRBD2. Germline trimming cut 4 bases from V and 2 bases from J; bases unmatched to any gene: 6. The germline V gene has CDR1 MDHEN and CDR2 SYDVKM. The CDR3 consists of 16 residues.

This clone showed up just once. The J gene is TRBJ1-1, the V gene TRBV25-1; 7 bases are a match to TRBD1. The CDR3 totals 14 residues. Germline CDR1 reads MGHDK; CDR2 reads SYGVNS. V lost 6 bases, J lost 4 bases, and 8 bases stayed unmatched. CDR3 loop: CASRSAGGITEAFF. CDR3 coding DNA: TGTGCCAGCAGGTCGGCAGGGGGGATCACTGAAGCTTTCTTT.

The chain uses TRBV19 and TRBJ1-5; weak D call: TRBD1 (5 bases). The CDR3 runs 13 residues. Germline lookup yields CDR1 LNHDA and CDR2 SQIVND (reference sequence). V was cut by 8 bases and J by 6 bases, with 14 bases left in between. DNA of the CDR3: TGTGCCAGTCAGGAGGGGCGAGGTCAGCCCCAGCATTTT. It is translated as CASQEGRGQPQHF. The full variable domain, its missing parts supplied by reference TRBV19 and TRBJ1-5, is DGGITQSPKYLFRKEGQNVTLSCEQNLNHDAMYWYRQDPGQGLRLIYYSQIVNDFQKGDIAEGYSVSREKKESFPLTVTSAQKNPTAFYLCASQEGRGQPQHFGDGTRLSIL.

This sequence joins TRBV19 and TRBJ1-4; D uncertain. The V gene lost 3 bases and the J gene lost 8 bases, with 10 bases spanning the gap. This CDR3 region has 13 residues. Germline V gives CDR1 LNHDA, CDR2 SQIVND (reference sequence). CDR3 coding DNA: TGTGCCAGTAGTATTCCAGGAGGGGAAAAACTGTTTTTT. As protein: CASSIPGGEKLFF.